Below are 19 T cell receptor beta chains sequenced from a single sample in a study of shared clonotypes between healthy human individuals. Assay used: immunoSEQ multiplex PCR; TCRdb lists only in-frame clones, some missing. The sample has roughly 2.2 million clones, less than 95% seen once. The sample was naive CD4+ T cells from PBMCs. Subset in this sample: CD45RA+ positively selected. These receptors were taken from a man aged 18 to 29 in good health. Some clones in this sample may be carry-over from other donors' samples.

This rearrangement joins TRBV5-1 to TRBJ2-3; tentative D call: TRBD2 (6 bases). V lost 4 bases to trimming and J lost 3 bases, with 15 bases between them. CDR1 and CDR2 (germline): SGHRS, YFSETQ. CDR3 length: 15 residues. CDR3 nucleotides: TGCGCCAGCAGCGCCATCGGGGGTAAGACAGATACGCAGTATTTT. It encodes CASSAIGGKTDTQYF. The full variable domain, with the rest looked up from reference TRBV5-1 and TRBJ2-3, is KAGVTQTPRYLIKTRGQQVTLSCSPISGHRSVSWYQQTPGQGLQFLFEYFSETQRNKGNFPGRFSGRQFSNSRSEMNVSTLELGDSALYLCASSAIGGKTDTQYFGPGTRLTVL.

The rearrangement uses TRBV4-3 and TRBJ2-1, with D perhaps assigned TRBD1 or TRBD2 (5 bases each). Trimming removed 0 bases from V and 3 bases from J, with 18 bases in between. The CDR3 sequence is 18 residues long. CDR1 is LGHNA and CDR2 is YSLEER in the germline V gene. CDR3 protein: CASSQDARGQGFYNEQFF. The CDR3 region has the DNA TGCGCCAGCAGCCAAGATGCGCGAGGGCAGGGTTTCTACAATGAGCAGTTCTTC.

The V and J genes are TRBV6-5 and TRBJ2-3; tentative D call: TRBD2 (6 bases). The germline gives CDR1 MNHEY, CDR2 SVGAGI. The CDR3 runs to 15 residues. Trimming cost V 2 bases and J 2 bases, with 11 bases left between them. The CDR3 nucleotides are TGTGCCAGCAGTTACCGCGGGGTTGACACAGATACGCAGTATTTT. Translation: CASSYRGVDTDTQYF.

Of note for this clone: The sample contains more than one DNA sequence encoding this CDR3. This chain joins TRBV18 and TRBJ1-2, with D unclear. The CDR3 runs 15 residues. Germline V lookup: CDR1 KGHSH, CDR2 LQKENI. Trimming stripped 0 bases from V and 2 bases from J, with 10 bases between. The CDR3 region is CASSPPGGSNYGYTF. The CDR3 nucleotides read TGTGCCAGCTCACCACCGGGAGGGTCCAACTATGGCTACACCTTC.

V is TRBV5-1 and J is TRBJ1-1; D remains ambiguous. V was trimmed by 1 base and J by 3 bases, leaving 10 bases between them. Germline CDR1 SGHRS, CDR2 YFSETQ. The CDR3 length is 14 residues. CDR3 sequence (DNA): TGCGCCAGCAGCTTGATTCCGGAGGACACTGAAGCTTTCTTT. Residues: CASSLIPEDTEAFF.

The chain couples TRBV28 to TRBJ2-2, with 8 positions matching TRBD2. CDR3 length equals 13 residues. J lost 2 bases, V lost 11 bases, and 4 bases had no gene match. Germline values: CDR1 MDHEN, CDR2 SYDVKM. CDR3 bases: TGTGCCGGAAGCGGGAGTAACACCGGGGAGCTGTTTTTT. It codes for CAGSGSNTGELFF.

The chain couples TRBV11-2 to TRBJ2-1; TRBD2 is a possible D gene (6 bases). Trimming took 3 bases from V and 0 from J, leaving 15 bases between them. Germline assignment: CDR1 SGHAT and CDR2 FQNNGV. The CDR3 is 17 amino acids. In DNA, the CDR3 is TGTGCCAGCAGCTTCCCTGGCGGGATAGGCTCCTACAATGAGCAGTTCTTC. It encodes CASSFPGGIGSYNEQFF. The variable domain in full, with the rest retrieved from reference TRBV11-2 and TRBJ2-1, is EAGVAQSPRYKIIEKRQSVAFWCNPISGHATLYWYQQILGQGPKLLIQFQNNGVVDDSQLPKDRFSAERLKGVDSTLKIQPAKLEDSAVYLCASSFPGGIGSYNEQFFGPGTRLTVL.

The rearrangement joins TRBV30 to TRBJ1-5; D gene unclear. CDR1 is GTSNPN, CDR2 SVGIG, per germline (reference sequence). The V and J ends lost 2 bases and 4 bases respectively, with 9 bases between them. The CDR3 spans 13 residues. This CDR3 reads CAWSRVKNQPQHF. The CDR3 nucleotides read TGTGCCTGGAGTCGGGTTAAAAATCAGCCCCAGCATTTT.

The chain couples TRBV19 to TRBJ2-2, with 12 bases identical to TRBD2. J was trimmed by 2 bases and V by 4 bases; bases with no gene match: 2. CDR3 length: 16 amino acids. The germline V gene encodes CDR1 LNHDA and CDR2 SQIVND (reference sequence). The CDR3 sequence: CASSSGLAGNTGELFF. CDR3 DNA: TGTGCCAGTAGTAGCGGACTAGCGGGAAACACCGGGGAGCTGTTTTTT.

The gene calls are TRBV5-1 and TRBJ2-5; possible D gene TRBD1, 6 bases. Trimming removed 3 bases from V and 3 bases from J, with 12 bases in between. CDR1 is SGHRS, CDR2 YFSETQ, per germline. The CDR3 sequence is 14 residues long. This chain's CDR3 is CASSSQGIEETQYF. For the CDR3, the DNA is TGCGCCAGCAGCTCGCAGGGGATTGAAGAGACCCAGTACTTC.

The gene calls are TRBV27 and TRBJ2-2; TRBD2 matches at 13 bases. Losses at the gene ends were 8 bases for V and 5 bases for J; bases not matched to a gene: 2. Germline values: CDR1 MNHEY, CDR2 SMNVEV (reference sequence). The CDR3 extends over 14 amino acids. This CDR3 reads CASRLAGGTGELFF. CDR3 bases: TGTGCCAGCCGACTAGCGGGAGGTACCGGGGAGCTGTTTTTT.

The chain links TRBV6-6 to TRBJ2-1; possible D gene TRBD1, 5 bases. V lost 5 bases and J 12 bases, leaving 23 bases between the germline ends. Germline CDR1 is MNHNY and CDR2 is SVGAGI (reference sequence). This CDR3 has 15 residues. The CDR3 sequence: CASSQRSAQGLGQFF. The CDR3 DNA reads as TGTGCCAGCAGTCAGAGGTCGGCCCAGGGTTTGGGGCAGTTCTTC.

The chain is built from TRBV10-3 and TRBJ2-7, with a weak D call TRBD1 (5 bases). V was pared by 0 bases and J by 5 bases, with 11 bases between. In germline, CDR1 is ENHRY, CDR2 SYGVKD. The CDR3 runs 14 residues. CDR3 sequence: CAISESRQPNEQYF. The CDR3 nucleotides read TGTGCCATCAGTGAGTCGAGACAGCCCAACGAGCAGTACTTC.

This clone was observed a single time. The chain employs TRBV5-4 and TRBJ1-3, with no clear D. V lost 3 bases and J lost 7, with 17 bases in between. This CDR3 contains 15 residues. Looked up from germline, CDR1 is SGHNT and CDR2 is YYREEE (reference sequence). CDR3: CASSSGSEGRNTIYF. CDR3 DNA sequence: TGTGCCAGCAGCTCGGGCAGCGAAGGGCGGAACACCATATATTTT.

This clone came up a few times. J is TRBJ1-1 and V is TRBV7-3, with 9 nucleotides matching TRBD1. The ends lost 5 bases at V and 2 bases at J; junction bases unmatched: 6. This CDR3 region has 15 residues. Germline V gene data show CDR1 as SGHTA and CDR2 as FQGTGA. The CDR3 protein is CASSTGGTVNTEAFF. The CDR3 nucleotides are TGTGCCAGCAGCACAGGGGGCACGGTAAACACTGAAGCTTTCTTT.

The chain employs TRBV5-1 and TRBJ2-7; 8 bases are a match to TRBD2. With V trimmed by 0 bases and J by 3 bases, 11 bases remained unmatched. Germline CDR1 reads SGHRS; CDR2 reads YFSETQ. The CDR3 sequence is 17 residues long. CDR3 sequence: CASSLGGEGAGGYEQYF. In DNA form, the CDR3 reads TGCGCCAGCAGCTTGGGTGGCGAGGGCGCGGGAGGCTACGAGCAGTACTTC.

The V gene is TRBV19, the J gene TRBJ1-3; D unclear. The V gene's germline CDR1 is LNHDA and CDR2 SQIVND (reference sequence). This CDR3 has 15 amino acids. Trimming left V 4 bases short and J 0 bases short, with 10 bases between. The CDR3 is CASSTGLYSGNTIYF. The CDR3 region has the DNA TGTGCCAGTAGTACAGGACTTTACTCTGGAAACACCATATATTTT.

The chain combines TRBV6-1 with TRBJ1-5, with D unresolved. The CDR3 loop spans 15 amino acids. V gave up 6 bases and J gave up 4 bases, with 16 bases separating them. Germline V gene data show CDR1 as MNHNS and CDR2 as SASEGT. CDR3 DNA sequence: TGTGCCAGCAGCCCAGGACGGCGACCTAATCAGCCCCAGCATTTT. This encodes CASSPGRRPNQPQHF.

The chain has TRBV7-8 and TRBJ2-2; the D gene is possibly TRBD1 (5 bases). The germline V gene has CDR1 SGHVS and CDR2 FQNEAQ. V lost 0 bases to trimming and J lost 6 bases, with 11 bases between them. The CDR3 totals 15 residues. Here the CDR3 reads CASSLAQGWPGELFF. In DNA form, the CDR3 reads TGTGCCAGCAGCTTAGCGCAGGGCTGGCCCGGGGAGCTGTTTTTT.